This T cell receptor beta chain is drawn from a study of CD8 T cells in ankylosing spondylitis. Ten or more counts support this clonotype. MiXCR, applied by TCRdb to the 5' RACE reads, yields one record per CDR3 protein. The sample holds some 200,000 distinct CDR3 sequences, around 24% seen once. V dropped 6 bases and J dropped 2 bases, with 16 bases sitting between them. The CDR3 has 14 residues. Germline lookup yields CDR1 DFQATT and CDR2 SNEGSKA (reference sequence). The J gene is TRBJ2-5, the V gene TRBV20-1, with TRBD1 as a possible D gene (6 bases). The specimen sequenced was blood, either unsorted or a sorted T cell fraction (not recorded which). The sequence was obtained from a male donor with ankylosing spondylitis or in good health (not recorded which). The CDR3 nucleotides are TGCAGTGCCCCGAAGGGGGTGTGGCAAGAGACCCAGTACTTC. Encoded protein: CSAPKGVWQETQYF.